One sample yielded the 18 T cell receptor beta chains listed below, sequenced in a study of blood T cell repertoires in COVID-19. Sequencing was performed with immunoSEQ multiplex PCR; in TCRdb, only in-frame clones are kept and a portion is missing. The repertoire includes about 68,000 clones, roughly 88% of them detected once, and roughly 0.53% sits in the top ten. Specimen: peripheral blood. Receptors were obtained from a man in his fifties with COVID-19, enrolled during active disease.

This rearrangement joins TRBV19 to TRBJ1-2; a weak D match, TRBD1 (5 bases). The length of the CDR3 is 14 residues. Trimming cost V 3 bases and J 6 bases, with 14 bases left between them. Germline CDR1 LNHDA, CDR2 SQIVND (reference sequence). In DNA form, the CDR3 reads TGTGCCAGTAGTATGAAGGGGAAAGCAGATGGCTACACCTTC. This sequence encodes CASSMKGKADGYTF. Supplemented by reference TRBV19 and TRBJ1-2, the full variable domain reads DGGITQSPKYLFRKEGQNVTLSCEQNLNHDAMYWYRQDPGQGLRLIYYSQIVNDFQKGDIAEGYSVSREKKESFPLTVTSAQKNPTAFYLCASSMKGKADGYTFGSGTRLTVV.

V is TRBV7-9 and J is TRBJ2-1, with 9 bases identical to TRBD2. Germline V gives CDR1 SEHNR, CDR2 FQNEAQ (reference sequence). The trim removed 2 bases at V and 4 bases at J, leaving 6 bases unmatched. CDR3 size: 16 residues. CDR3: CASSLRLAGTYNEQFF. DNA of the CDR3: TGTGCCAGCAGCTTACGGCTAGCGGGGACTTACAATGAGCAGTTCTTC.

The V and J genes are TRBV6-1 and TRBJ2-7, with 8 bases that match TRBD2. The CDR3 sequence is 17 residues long. Trimming took 0 bases from V and 3 from J; bases not matched to a gene: 10. Germline values: CDR1 MNHNS, CDR2 SASEGT. In DNA form, the CDR3 reads TGTGCCAGCAGTGAAGCGGCCTGGGTAGCGGGAAACTACGAGCAGTACTTC. As protein: CASSEAAWVAGNYEQYF.

This chain uses TRBV28 with TRBJ2-1; 9 bases map to TRBD2. This CDR3 contains 15 residues. The V and J ends lost 5 bases and 3 bases, in that order; junction bases with no gene match: 5. The germline V gene encodes CDR1 MDHEN and CDR2 SYDVKM. The CDR3 here is CASSRLAGNYNEQFF. DNA of the CDR3: TGTGCCAGCAGTCGGCTAGCGGGGAACTACAATGAGCAGTTCTTC. The variable domain in full, completed from reference TRBV28 and TRBJ2-1, reads DVKVTQSSRYLVKRTGEKVFLECVQDMDHENMFWYRQDPGLGLRLIYFSYDVKMKEKGDIPEGYSVSREKKERFSLILESASTNQTSMYLCASSRLAGNYNEQFFGPGTRLTVL.

The chain combines TRBV7-9 with TRBJ1-2; 7 positions agree with TRBD1. Germline V gives CDR1 SEHNR, CDR2 FQNEAQ (reference sequence). The V segment lost 5 bases and the J segment 2 bases; nucleotides outside the gene matches: 5. This CDR3 has 14 amino acids. The CDR3 loop reads CASSPGQTNYGYTF. CDR3 in DNA: TGTGCCAGCAGCCCGGGACAGACAAACTATGGCTACACCTTC.

In this sample, this clone turned up once. The chain has TRBV10-3 and TRBJ2-1, with TRBD2 identical over 13 bases. Germline values: CDR1 ENHRY, CDR2 SYGVKD. This CDR3 is 14 amino acids long. The J segment lost 6 bases and the V segment lost 6 bases, leaving 2 bases of the junction unmatched. The CDR3 protein is CAIRGTSGTNEQFF. The CDR3 DNA reads as TGTGCCATCAGAGGGACTAGCGGGACCAATGAGCAGTTCTTC.

The chain is built from TRBV11-2 and TRBJ1-2, with 7 bases aligning to TRBD1. From germline, CDR1 is SGHAT and CDR2 FQNNGV. This CDR3 region has 14 residues. The J segment lost 4 bases and the V segment lost 5 bases, leaving 7 bases of the junction unmatched. CDR3 amino acids: CASSQGTEIYGYTF. The CDR3 DNA follows: TGTGCCAGCAGCCAAGGGACAGAGATCTATGGCTACACCTTC.

The gene calls are TRBV15 and TRBJ2-7, with TRBD1 identical over 12 bases. The CDR3 is 16 residues long. The germline V gene has CDR1 LNHNV and CDR2 YYDKDF (reference sequence). The V gene end was trimmed by 0 bases and the J gene end by 6 bases; junction bases not matched to a gene: 6. The CDR3 spells CATSREGGTGGGEQYF. The CDR3 DNA is TGTGCCACCAGCAGAGAAGGAGGGACAGGGGGCGGCGAGCAGTACTTC.

CDR3 in DNA: TGTGCCAGCAGCCCCGGGACAACGAACGAGCAGTACTTC. Its translation is CASSPGTTNEQYF. V gene TRBV5-4 combines with J gene TRBJ2-7; a possible D gene is TRBD1 (6 bases). Trimming took off 4 bases at V and 5 bases at J, with 13 bases between the two ends. CDR1 is SGHNT and CDR2 is YYREEE in the germline V gene (reference sequence). CDR3 size: 13 residues.

This chain links TRBV3-1 (or the pseudogene TRBV3-2) with TRBJ1-5, with TRBD1 matching 8 bases. With V trimmed by 5 bases and J by 8 bases, 8 bases remained unmatched. Germline V gives CDR1 LGHDT, CDR2 YNNKEL (reference sequence). The CDR3 covers 14 residues. The CDR3 DNA reads TGTGCCAGCAGCTCCCGACAGGGGAGCAAGCCCCAGCATTTT. This encodes CASSSRQGSKPQHF.

The chain uses TRBV5-8 and TRBJ1-1; tentatively, D is TRBD1 (5 bases). In germline, CDR1 is SGHTS, CDR2 YDEGEE. The CDR3 runs 13 residues. V was clipped by 2 bases and J by 4 bases, with 9 bases between them. CDR3 DNA sequence: TGTGCCAGCAGCTTAACAGGTTCCACTGAAGCTTTCTTT. It is translated as CASSLTGSTEAFF. Complete variable domain (other parts from reference TRBV5-8 and TRBJ1-1): EAGVTQSPTHLIKTRGQQATLRCSPISGHTSVYWYQQALGLGLQFLLWYDEGEERNRGNFPPRFSGRQFPNYSSELNVNALELEDSALYLCASSLTGSTEAFFGQGTRLTVV.

The rearrangement joins TRBV28 to TRBJ2-7; TRBD1 matches at 8 bases. Germline V gene sequence: CDR1 MDHEN, CDR2 SYDVKM. The V and J ends lost 4 bases and 3 bases, in that order; junction bases with no gene match: 5. This CDR3 spans 14 amino acids. CDR3 in amino acids: CASSSPGQVYEQYF. As DNA, the CDR3 is TGTGCCAGCAGTTCCCCGGGACAGGTCTACGAGCAGTACTTC.

This clone has only a few counts. This sequence joins TRBV2 and TRBJ1-6, with D possibly being TRBD1 (6 bases). The germline V gene encodes CDR1 SNHLY and CDR2 FYNNEI. The CDR3 totals 15 residues. Between the trimmed V and J ends, which lost 4 bases and 5 bases, there was a span of 12 bases. CDR3 residues: CASSARQANNSPLHF. DNA for the CDR3: TGTGCCAGCAGTGCCCGACAGGCCAATAATTCACCCCTCCACTTT.

The chain combines TRBV10-1 with TRBJ2-1; 8 positions agree with TRBD2. V gave up 3 bases and J gave up 6 bases; unmatched junction bases: 7. The CDR3 totals 15 residues. The V gene's germline CDR1 is WNHNN and CDR2 SYGVQD (reference sequence). The DNA for the CDR3 is TGCGCCAGCAGTGACCTCCCAAGCGGGAGCAATGAGCAGTTCTTC. Protein product: CASSDLPSGSNEQFF.

V is TRBV5-1 and J is TRBJ2-7, with TRBD2 matching over 8 bases. With 4 bases clipped from V and 0 bases from J, the junction kept 3 bases outside the gene matches. The CDR3 extends over 14 amino acids. Germline V gene lookup returns CDR1 SGHRS and CDR2 YFSETQ. CDR3 DNA sequence: TGCGCCAGCAGCCTTGGGACTAGCTCCTACGAGCAGTACTTC. It translates to CASSLGTSSYEQYF.

Only one count was recorded for this clone. The chain carries TRBV7-9 and TRBJ2-3, with TRBD2 matching 14 bases. This CDR3 comprises 18 residues. CDR1 is SEHNR, CDR2 FQNEAQ, per germline (reference sequence). With 5 bases clipped from V and 4 bases from J, the junction kept 11 bases outside the gene matches. CDR3 DNA sequence: TGTGCCAGCAGCCTCCCTCTCGGACTAGCGGGAGGAGCAGATACGCAGTATTTT. Translating gives CASSLPLGLAGGADTQYF.

V gene TRBV7-2 combines with J gene TRBJ2-1; D perhaps matches TRBD1 (6 bases). The CDR3 contains 14 residues. The V end lost 1 base, the J end lost 8 bases, and 12 bases lay between the germline ends. Germline CDR1 is SGHTA and CDR2 is FQGNSA. This CDR3 is CASSLDSGADEQFF. The CDR3 nucleotides read TGTGCCAGCAGCTTAGACTCAGGGGCCGATGAGCAGTTCTTC.

The chain has TRBV5-1 and TRBJ2-3; maybe TRBD2 (6 bases). V was clipped by 0 bases and J by 5 bases, with 10 bases between them. This CDR3 has 14 amino acids. Germline loops: CDR1 SGHRS, CDR2 YFSETQ. CDR3 nucleotide sequence: TGCGCCAGCAGCTTGGGTCTAGCGAAAGATACGCAGTATTTT. Protein product: CASSLGLAKDTQYF.